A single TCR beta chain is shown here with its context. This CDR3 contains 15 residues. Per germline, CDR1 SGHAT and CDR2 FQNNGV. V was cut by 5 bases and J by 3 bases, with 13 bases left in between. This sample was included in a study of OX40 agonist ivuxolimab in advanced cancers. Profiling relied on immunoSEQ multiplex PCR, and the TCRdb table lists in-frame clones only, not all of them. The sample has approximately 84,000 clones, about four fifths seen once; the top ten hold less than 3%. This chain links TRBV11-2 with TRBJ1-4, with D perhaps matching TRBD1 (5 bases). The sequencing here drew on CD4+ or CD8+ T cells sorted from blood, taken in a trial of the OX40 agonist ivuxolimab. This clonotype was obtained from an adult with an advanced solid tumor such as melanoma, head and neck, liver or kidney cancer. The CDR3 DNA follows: TGTGCCAGCAGCGCCCTCGGGGCGCCTAATGAAAAACTGTTTTTT. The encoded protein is CASSALGAPNEKLFF.